This record covers a single T cell receptor (beta chain). The sample comes from a study of blood T cell repertoires in COVID-19. Those who participated ranged in age from roughly 18 to 90 years and resided in under 25 US areas. Participant reports of clinical history set cohort assignment. Recovery among Cohort 3 donors was established by two negative PCRs, clearance, or symptom resolution. Original data processing: The authors estimated nucleated cell counts from reference gene primer amplification. Data came from immunoSEQ multiplex PCR; TCRdb stores just in-frame clones and leaves some out. V, J and clone size are those of that table, while D and trimming were read from the DNA. The table shows 250,000 to 300,000 clones, with approximately 83% occurring only once. The CDR3 loop spans 14 amino acids. Trimming removed 5 bases from V and 4 bases from J, with 13 bases in between. Germline V gene lookup returns CDR1 SGHRS and CDR2 YFSETQ.

V usage is TRBV5-1 and J usage is TRBJ2-1; D might be TRBD1 (5 bases). The sequenced sample consisted of PBMCs or T cells enriched from blood (not recorded which). The clonotype comes from a woman aged 45 to 65 who had recovered from COVID-19. As DNA, the CDR3 is TGCGCCAGCAGTAGGACACCAACTTACAATGAGCAGTTCTTC. The encoded protein is CASSRTPTYNEQFF.